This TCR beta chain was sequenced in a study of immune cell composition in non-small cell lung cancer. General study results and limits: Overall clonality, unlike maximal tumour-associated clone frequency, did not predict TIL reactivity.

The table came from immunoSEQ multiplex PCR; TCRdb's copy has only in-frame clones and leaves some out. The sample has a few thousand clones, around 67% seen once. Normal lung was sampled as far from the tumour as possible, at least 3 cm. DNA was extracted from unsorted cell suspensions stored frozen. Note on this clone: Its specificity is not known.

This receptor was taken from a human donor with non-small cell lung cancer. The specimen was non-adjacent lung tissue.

This CDR3 is CASSLVRGAKNIQYF. CDR3 in DNA: TGTGCCAGCAGTTTGGTCCGGGGGGCCAAAAACATTCAGTACTTC. This chain connects TRBV28 to TRBJ2-4, with a tentative D call TRBD2 (6 bases). Germline CDR1 and CDR2: MDHEN and SYDVKM. This CDR3 spans 15 amino acids. The V gene lost 3 bases and the J gene lost 1 base, with 10 bases spanning the gap. The whole variable domain, filled in from reference TRBV28 and TRBJ2-4, reads DVKVTQSSRYLVKRTGEKVFLECVQDMDHENMFWYRQDPGLGLRLIYFSYDVKMKEKGDIPEGYSVSREKKERFSLILESASTNQTSMYLCASSLVRGAKNIQYFGAGTRLSVL.